This T cell receptor (beta chain) emerged from a study of T cell changes during pregnancy in multiple sclerosis. Libraries were prepared by immunoSEQ multiplex PCR; TCRdb keeps only in-frame clonotypes and omits some of them. The data show almost 50,000 clones, with around nine tenths seen just once and around 0.38% held by the top ten. V was cut by 3 bases and J by 8 bases, with 4 bases left in between. The length of the CDR3 is 9 residues. In germline, CDR1 is DFQATT, CDR2 SNEGSKA (reference sequence). Sequenced material: CD4+ T cells from peripheral blood mononuclear cells, taken in the second trimester of pregnancy. This sequence was found in a female donor in good health, enrolled as a control in a pregnancy study. The chain combines TRBV20-1 with TRBJ1-2; no reliable D call. The CDR3 coding sequence is TGCAGTGCTAGGGAGGGCTACACCTTC. Translating it yields CSAREGYTF.